One sample yielded the 14 T cell receptor beta chains listed below, sequenced in a study of T-cell memory formation after mild COVID-19. TCRdb passed the 5' RACE reads through MiXCR, listing each CDR3 protein once. Of some 110,000 distinct CDR3 sequences in the sample, roughly an eighth were seen once. Sequencing used PBMCs or a T cell subset sorted from them (not recorded which). These receptors all stem from an adult woman who had mild COVID-19 (a few samples of this study predate the infection). Cell type and time point are not known.

This clonotype has a count of ten or more. The chain is built from TRBV10-3 and TRBJ2-3; 9 nucleotides agree with TRBD2. CDR1 and CDR2 (germline): ENHRY, SYGVKD. This CDR3 has 17 amino acids. The junction had 10 bases not matched to a gene; V was cut back by 3 bases and J by 3 bases. DNA of the CDR3: TGTGCCATCAGTGATCCCGAATCCAGCGGGGGGACAGATACGCAGTATTTT. Translated, it gives CAISDPESSGGTDTQYF.

The chain uses TRBV9 and TRBJ2-1; 7 positions match TRBD2. The CDR3 totals 15 residues. Germline loops: CDR1 SGDLS, CDR2 YYNGEE. Trimming at V came to 0 bases and at J to 9 bases, leaving 9 bases not matched to a gene. CDR3 coding DNA: TGTGCCAGCAGCGTAGCGGGACTACCTTGGGGTGAGCAGTTCTTC. Its translation: CASSVAGLPWGEQFF.

This chain uses TRBV4-2 with TRBJ2-7; 10 nucleotides align to TRBD2. The V and J ends lost 3 bases and 5 bases, in that order; junction bases with no gene match: 7. The germline gives CDR1 LGHNA, CDR2 YNFKEQ. This CDR3 spans 15 amino acids. The CDR3 reads CASSQGLARGNEQYF. The CDR3 DNA follows: TGTGCCAGCAGCCAGGGACTAGCGAGAGGGAACGAGCAGTACTTC.

This clonotype was recorded at least ten times. The V and J genes are TRBV7-9 and TRBJ2-1, with D tentatively TRBD2 (6 bases). Trimming left V 4 bases short and J 2 bases short, with 12 bases between. The germline CDR1 and CDR2 sequences are SEHNR and FQNEAQ (reference sequence). The CDR3 sequence is 15 residues long. CDR3 residues: CASSWSSGTYNEQFF. The CDR3 bases are TGTGCCAGCAGCTGGAGTAGCGGCACCTACAATGAGCAGTTCTTC.

The V and J genes are TRBV21-1 and TRBJ2-4. TRBV21-1 represents a pseudogene. The CDR3 consists of 17 residues. As DNA, the CDR3 is TGTGCCAGCAGCAAAGTGGAGCCCATGGTAGCCAAAAACATTCAGTACTTC. Protein sequence: CASSKVEPMVAKNIQYF.

This clonotype was seen only a few times. The CDR3, as DNA: TGTGCCAGCAGCTTAGGGGTTGACAGGGCACGGTACACAGATACGCAGTATTTT. This sequence encodes CASSLGVDRARYTDTQYF. V is TRBV11-2 and J is TRBJ2-3, with TRBD1 matching 7 bases. The CDR3 runs 18 residues. CDR1 is SGHAT and CDR2 is FQNNGV in the germline V gene. Trimming removed 1 base from V and 2 bases from J; junction bases left unmatched: 12.

A few counts support this clonotype. The J gene is TRBJ2-7, the V gene TRBV6-5; D might be TRBD2 (6 bases). The CDR3 spans 14 residues. V was shortened by 4 bases and J by 0 bases, with 10 bases between the two germline ends. From germline, CDR1 is MNHEY and CDR2 SVGAGI. The CDR3 coding sequence is TGTGCCAGCAGTTCTAGCGAGAGCTCCTACGAGCAGTACTTC. This encodes CASSSSESSYEQYF.

V is TRBV5-1 and J is TRBJ1-2, with D hard to call. V was pared by 4 bases and J by 4 bases, with 11 bases between. CDR1 is SGHRS, CDR2 YFSETQ, per germline. CDR3 length: 13 amino acids. CDR3 protein: CASSSDGIYGYTF. The CDR3 DNA reads as TGCGCCAGCAGCAGCGACGGTATCTATGGCTACACCTTC. Full variable domain (outside the CDR3, taken from reference TRBV5-1 and TRBJ1-2): KAGVTQTPRYLIKTRGQQVTLSCSPISGHRSVSWYQQTPGQGLQFLFEYFSETQRNKGNFPGRFSGRQFSNSRSEMNVSTLELGDSALYLCASSSDGIYGYTFGSGTRLTVV.

The V call is TRBV6-2 or TRBV6-3, the J call TRBJ2-7, with D possibly TRBD1 on 5 matching bases. Trimming pared 6 bases from V and 1 base from J, leaving 19 bases between. The CDR3 length is 16 residues. Per germline, CDR1 MNHEY and CDR2 SVGEGT. The CDR3 nucleotides read TGTGCCAGCAGACATGGGGCGAGCCTAAGTTCCTACGAGCAGTACTTC. As protein: CASRHGASLSSYEQYF.

The rearrangement links TRBV7-9 to TRBJ2-2; D remains unclear. Trimming cost V 1 base and J 5 bases, with 8 bases left between them. Germline-derived CDR1 and CDR2 are SEHNR and FQNEAQ (reference sequence). The CDR3 totals 14 residues. The CDR3 region is CASSLGPWTGELFF. CDR3 coding DNA: TGTGCCAGCAGCTTAGGGCCCTGGACCGGGGAGCTGTTTTTT.

The sample holds a few counts of this clonotype. The chain combines TRBV15 with TRBJ1-2; D is unclear. CDR1 is LNHNV, CDR2 YYDKDF, per germline (reference sequence). This CDR3 is 17 amino acids long. Deletions cut 0 bases from V and 8 bases from J, with 22 bases between. CDR3 sequence (DNA): TGTGCCACCAGCAGAGATATCGTGGACGGTCTGAGTAAGGGCTACACCTTC. Amino acid sequence: CATSRDIVDGLSKGYTF.

A remark on this clonotype: One end of the junction does not line up with germline, which may come from a read error. The chain carries TRBV5-1 and TRBJ2-3; the D gene is possibly TRBD2 (7 bases). This CDR3 has 15 residues. The germline gives CDR1 SGHRS, CDR2 YFSETQ. The CDR3 nucleotides read TGCGCCAGCAGCCCGCGGGAGTCCAGGACAGATACGAAGTATTTT. This sequence encodes CASSPRESRTDTKYF.

This clonotype was seen a few times. This chain connects TRBV9 to TRBJ2-5, with D possibly called TRBD1 or TRBD2 (5 bases each). V lost 3 bases and J lost 4, with 19 bases in between. Germline V gives CDR1 SGDLS, CDR2 YYNGEE. This CDR3 is 16 amino acids long. The CDR3 spells CASSARQGTRGETQYF. The CDR3 coding sequence is TGTGCCAGCAGCGCACGACAAGGGACGCGCGGAGAGACCCAGTACTTC.

This clonotype occurred a few times. The chain is built from TRBV7-9 and TRBJ2-7, with a tentative D call TRBD2 (5 bases). Trimming left V 0 bases short and J 2 bases short, with 8 bases between. CDR1 is SEHNR, CDR2 FQNEAQ, per germline (reference sequence). This CDR3 spans 14 amino acids. In nucleotides, the CDR3 is TGTGCCAGCAGCTTAGCCCTCGGGGCCTACGAGCAGTACTTC. Amino acid sequence: CASSLALGAYEQYF.